This TCR beta chain was profiled in a study of blood T cell repertoires in COVID-19. Study context: Material from acute and convalescent COVID-19 was sourced from the United States, Italy and Spain.

Method: immunoSEQ multiplex PCR; TCRdb's copy keeps in-frame clones and lacks some. The sample consists of roughly 110,000 clones, approximately 85% of them appearing once. This CDR3 is built from 16 residues. J was trimmed by 7 bases and V by 4 bases; bases with no gene match: 10. Per germline, CDR1 KGHDR and CDR2 SFDVKD. Sequenced: peripheral blood. The chain joins TRBV24-1 to TRBJ2-2; TRBD1 matches 8 bases. The origin of this receptor is a man aged 65 to 85 with acute or convalescent COVID-19. DNA of the CDR3: TGTGCCACCAGTGAAGAATGGACAGGGTCGGACGGGGAGCTGTTTTTT. Amino acid sequence: CATSEEWTGSDGELFF.